This passage covers 3 T cell receptor beta chains from one sample sequenced in a study of blood T cell repertoires in COVID-19. Profiled with immunoSEQ multiplex PCR; TCRdb holds only in-frame clones, not every one. The repertoire includes 300,000 to 350,000 clones, around nine tenths of them detected once, and roughly 3.9% sits in the top ten. Material for sequencing was PBMCs or T cells enriched from blood (not recorded which). The receptors stem from a woman in her 30s who had been exposed to COVID-19.

In DNA form, the CDR3 reads TGTGCCAGCAGCTTTGGGAGGGCACATGAGCAGTTCTTC. Translating gives CASSFGRAHEQFF. The chain has TRBV5-6 and TRBJ2-1, with 7 bases identical to TRBD2. From germline, CDR1 is SGHDT and CDR2 YYEEEE. The CDR3 length is 13 residues. Unmatched junction bases numbered 4, after V lost 2 bases and J lost 8 bases. The whole variable domain, filled in from reference TRBV5-6 and TRBJ2-1, reads DAGVTQSPTHLIKTRGQQVTLRCSPKSGHDTVSWYQQALGQGPQFIFQYYEEEERQRGNFPDRFSGHQFPNYSSELNVNALLLGDSALYLCASSFGRAHEQFFGPGTRLTVL.

The chain links TRBV29-1 to TRBJ1-3; 7 bases are a match to TRBD1. The CDR3 consists of 13 residues. With V trimmed by 3 bases and J by 5 bases, 4 bases remained unmatched. Germline values: CDR1 SQVTM, CDR2 ANQGSEA. In DNA, the CDR3 is TGCAGCGTTGATGACAGGGAGAGAAACACCATATATTTT. Protein: CSVDDRERNTIYF.

The gene calls are TRBV12-3 or TRBV12-4 and TRBJ2-1, with D possibly TRBD1 on 6 matching bases. This CDR3 comprises 13 residues. Deletions cut 6 bases from V and 10 bases from J, with 16 bases between. The CDR3 protein is CASRPSGDPEQFF. CDR3 nucleotide sequence: TGTGCCAGCAGACCCTCAGGGGACCCCGAGCAGTTCTTC.